This TCR beta chain was observed in a study of tumor-infiltrating lymphocytes in oesophageal squamous cell carcinoma. CDR3 length: 17 amino acids. V dropped 4 bases and J dropped 1; count of bases not matched to a gene: 12. Germline CDR1 SNHLY, CDR2 FYNNEI. Each CDR3 protein gets one entry after TCRdb re-called the PCR reads with MiXCR. The sample lists around 20,000 distinct CDR3 sequences, approximately 40% occurring once. The chain combines TRBV2 with TRBJ1-1; TRBD1 matches at 7 bases. The clonotype was recovered from a male donor with esophageal squamous cell carcinoma. Material for sequencing was esophageal tumor tissue. This CDR3 is CASSGGTGQITNTEAFF. CDR3 DNA: TGTGCCAGCAGTGGGGGAACGGGACAGATAACGAACACTGAAGCTTTCTTT.